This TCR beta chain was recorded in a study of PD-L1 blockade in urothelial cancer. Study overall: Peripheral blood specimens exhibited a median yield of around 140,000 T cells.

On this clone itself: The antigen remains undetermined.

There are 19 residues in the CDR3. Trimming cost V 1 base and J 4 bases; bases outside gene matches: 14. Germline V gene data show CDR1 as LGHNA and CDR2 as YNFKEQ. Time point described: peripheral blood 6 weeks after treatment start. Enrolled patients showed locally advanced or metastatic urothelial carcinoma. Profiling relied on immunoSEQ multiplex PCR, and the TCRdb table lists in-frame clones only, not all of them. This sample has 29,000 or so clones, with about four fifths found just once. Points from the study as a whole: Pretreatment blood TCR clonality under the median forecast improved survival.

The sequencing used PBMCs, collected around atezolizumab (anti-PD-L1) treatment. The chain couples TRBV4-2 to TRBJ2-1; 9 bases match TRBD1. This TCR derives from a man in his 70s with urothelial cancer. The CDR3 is CASSQAGGLGTGIYNEQFF. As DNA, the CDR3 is TGTGCCAGCAGCCAAGCCGGGGGGCTCGGGACAGGGATTTACAATGAGCAGTTCTTC.